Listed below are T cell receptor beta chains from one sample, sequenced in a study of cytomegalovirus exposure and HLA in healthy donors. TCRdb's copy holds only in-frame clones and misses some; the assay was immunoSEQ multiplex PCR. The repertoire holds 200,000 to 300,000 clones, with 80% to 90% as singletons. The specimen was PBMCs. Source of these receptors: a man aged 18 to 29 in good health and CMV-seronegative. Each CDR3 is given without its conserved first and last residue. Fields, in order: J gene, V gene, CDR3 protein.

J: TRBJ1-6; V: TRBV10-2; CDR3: ASSEGDSYNSPLH
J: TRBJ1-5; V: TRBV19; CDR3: ASTTGRERGNQPQH
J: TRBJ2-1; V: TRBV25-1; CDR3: ASSLPNEQF
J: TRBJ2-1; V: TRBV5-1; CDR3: ASSLVEGGVENEQF
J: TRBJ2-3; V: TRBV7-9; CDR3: ASSSRTGNITDTQY
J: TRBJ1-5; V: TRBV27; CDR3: ASSLSGTRGQPQH
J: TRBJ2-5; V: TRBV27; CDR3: ASSIRTGQETQY
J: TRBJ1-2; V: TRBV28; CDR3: ASTFRGNGYT
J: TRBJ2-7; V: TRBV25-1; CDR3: ATPPRYQQGNSYEQY
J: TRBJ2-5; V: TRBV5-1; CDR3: ASSLGDRQETQY
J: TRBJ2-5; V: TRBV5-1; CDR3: ASRENPGQPQETQY